This T cell receptor (beta chain) was sequenced for a study of OX40 agonist ivuxolimab in advanced cancers. The wider study: The study treated patients with ivuxolimab, an agonistic anti-OX40 (CD134) antibody. Treatment received earlier with anti-PD-1, anti-PD-L1 or anti-CTLA-4 agents was allowed, and less than 45% had some.

The V segment lost 4 bases and the J segment 2 bases; nucleotides outside the gene matches: 8. CDR3 length: 16 residues. Germline V lookup: CDR1 MDHEN, CDR2 SYDVKM. As concerns this clone: Its matching antigen is unknown.

Findings and limits, study-wide: Circulating CD4+ and CD8+ T cells showed clonal expansion by week 6 at 0.1 to 3.0 mg/kg.

Assay used: immunoSEQ multiplex PCR; TCRdb lists only in-frame clones, some missing. The sample holds more than 50,000 clones, around 90% seen once. The sequencing used CD4+ or CD8+ T cells sorted from blood, collected in a trial of the OX40 agonist ivuxolimab. The chain joins TRBV28 to TRBJ1-2; 9 nucleotides match TRBD1. The clonotype originates from an adult with an advanced solid tumor such as melanoma, head and neck, liver or kidney cancer. CDR3: CASSSSTGQGNYGYTF. As DNA, the CDR3 is TGTGCCAGCAGTTCATCAACCGGACAGGGGAACTATGGCTACACCTTC.